This T cell receptor beta chain was recovered during a study of blood T cell repertoires in COVID-19. From germline, CDR1 is MNHEY and CDR2 SMNVEV (reference sequence). The ends were cut back, 4 bases at V and 6 bases at J, with 13 bases in the middle. The CDR3 extends over 15 amino acids. Using immunoSEQ multiplex PCR, the repertoire was profiled, and TCRdb retains in-frame clones only, with some absent. The sample contains 250,000 or so clones, around nine tenths of which appear only once. Sequenced: peripheral blood. The chain has TRBV27 and TRBJ1-6; D is undetermined. The TCR was taken from a man aged 40-55 years with active or convalescent COVID-19. As DNA, the CDR3 is TGTGCCAGCAGTTCCAGAGGCCAAACTAATTCACCCCTCCACTTT. Encoded protein: CASSSRGQTNSPLHF.